Given below is one T cell receptor beta chain in context. Its antigen is unknown. This entry comes from a study of shared clonotypes between healthy human individuals. Whole-study findings and limits: Memory subsets generally showed lower estimated richness than naive subsets. Incompleteness in sorted-subset sequencing, despite large depth, was shown by rarefaction. Several donors held approximately 5% of naive CD4 clonotypes in common.

The authors distributed each subset's genomic DNA evenly over several immunoSEQ plates. TCRdb keeps only in-frame clones here, not all; method: immunoSEQ multiplex PCR. Of around 2.1 million clones listed, around 95% are singletons. This sequence originates from a man aged 18 to 30 in good health. The source material was naive CD4+ T cells sorted from blood. Specified subset: CD45RA+ positively selected.

CDR3 sequence (DNA): TGTGCCAGCGGGGCGAGCGGGATGAGCACAGATACGCAGTATTTT. Translating gives CASGASGMSTDTQYF. The chain joins TRBV2 to TRBJ2-3, with 7 bases aligning to TRBD2. V lost 8 bases to trimming and J lost 0 bases; unmatched junction nucleotides: 8. The CDR3 has 15 residues. The germline V gene has CDR1 SNHLY and CDR2 FYNNEI.